The clone carrying this T cell receptor (beta chain) showed up just a few times. What it recognizes is unknown. The CDR3 has 15 amino acids. The V end was cut by 0 bases, the J end by 2 bases, with 11 bases between. The germline CDR1 and CDR2 sequences are SGHDT and YYEEEE. This sample stems from a study of T cells in Graves' hyperthyroidism and ophthalmopathy. General study results and limits: Most clonotypes that expanded in the thyroid above 0.001 also showed up in blood.

RNA transcripts yielded amplified TCR beta CDR3 regions. A set of HTBI primers served as the primers for a first-round RT-PCR of the TCR CDR3. TCRdb itself ran the multiplex PCR reads through MiXCR, one entry per CDR3 protein. The data contain about 640,000 distinct CDR3 sequences, under 25% of them singletons. Diagnostic assessment was based on clinical symptoms, serum thyroxine and TRAb, thyroid ultrasound and orbital computed tomography. PBMCs stemmed from approximately 9.1 ml fresh peripheral blood. This chain joins TRBV5-6 and TRBJ2-5; possibly TRBD1 for D (7 bases). Sequencing used blood. This clonotype was obtained from a man aged 25-45 years with Graves' ophthalmopathy. CDR3 sequence: CASSLDAGGQETQYF. For the CDR3, the DNA is TGTGCCAGCAGCTTGGATGCAGGGGGGCAAGAGACCCAGTACTTC.